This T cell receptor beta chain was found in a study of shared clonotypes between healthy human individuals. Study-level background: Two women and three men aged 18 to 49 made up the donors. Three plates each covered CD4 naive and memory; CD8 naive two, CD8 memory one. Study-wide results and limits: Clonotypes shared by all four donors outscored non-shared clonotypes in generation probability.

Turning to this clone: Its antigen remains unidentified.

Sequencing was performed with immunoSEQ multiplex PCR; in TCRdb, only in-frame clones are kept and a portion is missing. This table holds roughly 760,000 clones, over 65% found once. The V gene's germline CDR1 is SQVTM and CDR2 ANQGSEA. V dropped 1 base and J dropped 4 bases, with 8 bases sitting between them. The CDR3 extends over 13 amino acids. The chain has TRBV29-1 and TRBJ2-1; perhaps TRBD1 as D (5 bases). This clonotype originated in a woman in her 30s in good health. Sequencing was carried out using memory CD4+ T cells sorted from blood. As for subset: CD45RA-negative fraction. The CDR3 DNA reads TGCAGCGTTGAAGGGGGCAGATACAATGAGCAGTTCTTC. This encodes CSVEGGRYNEQFF.